A single sample gave rise to the 7 T cell receptor beta chains below, sequenced in a study of CD8 T cells in ankylosing spondylitis. From the 5' RACE reads, TCRdb called clonotypes with MiXCR, one entry per CDR3 protein. The table has approximately 250,000 distinct CDR3 sequences, about 10% seen once. The sequencing sample was made of blood, either unsorted or a sorted T cell fraction (not recorded which). The receptors shown here come from a male donor with ankylosing spondylitis or in good health (not recorded which).

This clonotype appeared a few times. The chain employs TRBV6-5 and TRBJ2-1; TRBD2 agrees at 8 bases. This CDR3 is built from 16 residues. Germline CDR1 MNHEY, CDR2 SVGAGI. The ends lost 2 bases at V and 2 bases at J; junction bases unmatched: 5. CDR3 DNA: TGTGCCAGCAGTTACATGGCACTAGCGGCCTACAATGAGCAGTTCTTC. This codes for CASSYMALAAYNEQFF.

There are many counts of this clonotype. The chain uses TRBV9 and TRBJ2-7, with TRBD1 matching 10 bases. This CDR3 has 15 amino acids. The germline gives CDR1 SGDLS, CDR2 YYNGEE. After removal of 2 bases from V and 6 bases from J, the junction contained 8 bases not matched to a gene. Here the CDR3 DNA reads TGTGCCAGCAGCGTTTCCGGGACAGGGGACGTCGAGCAGTACTTC. Amino acids: CASSVSGTGDVEQYF. The full variable domain, with the rest looked up from reference TRBV9 and TRBJ2-7, is DSGVTQTPKHLITATGQRVTLRCSPRSGDLSVYWYQQSLDQGLQFLIQYYNGEERAKGNILERFSAQQFPDLHSELNLSSLELGDSALYFCASSVSGTGDVEQYFGPGTRLTVT.

This clonotype has at least ten counts. The chain combines TRBV20-1 with TRBJ2-7; D call uncertain. Germline V CDR1 and CDR2: DFQATT, SNEGSKA (reference sequence). The CDR3 is made up of 12 amino acids. Here the CDR3 DNA reads TGCAGCGCGGAGATGAGGACCTACGAGCAGTACTTC. Its protein is CSAEMRTYEQYF.

The sample holds many counts of this clonotype. The CDR3 DNA follows: TGTGCCAGCAGTTCGGGACAGGACCGATACCATGAGCAGTTCTTC. The encoded protein is CASSSGQDRYHEQFF. The chain uses TRBV12-3 or TRBV12-4 and TRBJ2-1; 8 positions match TRBD1. V gave up 4 bases and J gave up 8 bases; unmatched junction bases: 10. The CDR3 contains 15 residues.

Of note for this clonotype: Since a much larger clone is just one base distant, this may be a read error. The V call is TRBV5-6, the J call TRBJ2-1; D is ambiguous. Germline V gene lookup returns CDR1 SGHDT and CDR2 YYEEEE. Trimming cost V 4 bases and J 12 bases, with 23 bases left between them. The CDR3 has 15 amino acids. The CDR3 DNA sequence: TGTGCCAGCAGCCGACCCATCCAGGTTTCCGATGGGCAGTTCTTC. This translates into CASSRPIQVSDGQFF.

There are many counts of this clonotype. The CDR3 DNA sequence: TGCAGTGCTAGTTACAGGGGGATTCCCTACGAGCAGTACTTC. It specifies CSASYRGIPYEQYF. The chain carries TRBV20-1 and TRBJ2-7; TRBD1 agrees at 8 bases. Trimming at V came to 3 bases and at J to 2 bases, leaving 6 bases not matched to a gene. This CDR3 has 14 residues. Germline CDR1 DFQATT, CDR2 SNEGSKA (reference sequence).

This clonotype was recorded at least ten times. The chain has TRBV10-1 and TRBJ2-7; TRBD2 is a possible D gene (5 bases). The CDR3 sequence is 11 residues long. CDR1 is WNHNN, CDR2 SYGVQD, per germline (reference sequence). Trimming took off 6 bases at V and 10 bases at J, with 13 bases between the two ends. CDR3 DNA: TGCGCCAGCAGCGAGGGAGCTCGACAGTACTTC. It is translated as CASSEGARQYF.